The 10 T cell receptor beta chains below all came from one sample that was sequenced in a study of blood T cell repertoires in COVID-19. Only in-frame clones appear in the TCRdb table, and some are missing; sequencing was by immunoSEQ multiplex PCR. The sample holds about 180,000 clones; 82% are singletons and the top ten take more than 9%. The specimen sequenced was peripheral blood. Source of these receptors: an elderly woman with active or convalescent COVID-19.

The chain combines TRBV28 with TRBJ1-1; unclear D gene. Germline V lookup: CDR1 MDHEN, CDR2 SYDVKM. This CDR3 contains 12 residues. The V end was cut by 5 bases, the J end by 5 bases, with 9 bases between. The CDR3 region has the DNA TGTGCCAGCAGTCTAACCGGGACTGAAGCTTTCTTT. This sequence encodes CASSLTGTEAFF.

In its sample, this clone was seen a few times. The chain links TRBV19 to TRBJ1-6; 11 bases align to TRBD1. J lost 5 bases, V lost 5 bases, and 8 bases had no gene match. This CDR3 is 17 amino acids long. Germline V gives CDR1 LNHDA, CDR2 SQIVND (reference sequence). The CDR3 sequence is CASSPPGQGAHNSPLHF. CDR3 sequence (DNA): TGTGCCAGTAGTCCCCCCGGACAGGGGGCGCATAATTCACCCCTCCACTTT.

The J gene is TRBJ1-1, the V gene TRBV3-1 (or the pseudogene TRBV3-2); D remains ambiguous. V gave up 3 bases and J gave up 7 bases, with 12 bases separating them. Germline CDR1 is LGHDT and CDR2 is YNNKEL (reference sequence). This CDR3 spans 13 amino acids. CDR3 sequence reads: CASSHFPNGEAFF. The CDR3 DNA reads as TGTGCCAGCAGCCATTTCCCCAACGGTGAAGCTTTCTTT.

The rearrangement uses TRBV14 and TRBJ1-3, with 8 nucleotides matching TRBD1. The ends lost 1 base at V and 2 bases at J; junction bases unmatched: 4. Per germline, CDR1 SGHDN and CDR2 FVKESK. The CDR3 sequence is 16 residues long. The CDR3, as DNA: TGTGCCAGCAGCCAAGTGCCCAGGGGGCCTGGAAACACCATATATTTT. Translating it yields CASSQVPRGPGNTIYF.

The chain uses TRBV3-1 (or the pseudogene TRBV3-2) and TRBJ2-7, with 12 positions matching TRBD2. The trim removed 8 bases at V and 12 bases at J, leaving 11 bases unmatched. CDR3 length: 13 amino acids. The germline CDR1 and CDR2 sequences are LGHDT and YNNKEL (reference sequence). CDR3: CASFFLAGGPLYF. The DNA of the CDR3 is TGTGCCAGCTTCTTTCTAGCGGGAGGGCCTCTGTACTTC.

This clone was counted only a few times. This rearrangement joins TRBV11-3 to TRBJ2-7; TRBD2 agrees at 11 bases. V was clipped by 3 bases and J by 2 bases; unmatched bases: 9. CDR1 is SGHNT and CDR2 is YENEEA in the germline V gene. This CDR3 is built from 17 residues. The CDR3 DNA follows: TGTGCCAGCAGCTTGACCCAAGTAGCGGGAGGGCCCTACGAGCAGTACTTC. It encodes CASSLTQVAGGPYEQYF.

CDR3 in amino acids: CASSSVVGSSYNEQFF. CDR3 bases: TGCGCCAGCAGCTCGGTAGTTGGGAGTTCCTACAATGAGCAGTTCTTC. This sequence joins TRBV5-1 and TRBJ2-1, with a weak D call TRBD2 (5 bases). CDR1 SGHRS and CDR2 YFSETQ come from the germline V gene. The CDR3 contains 16 residues. V lost 3 bases and J lost 1, with 14 bases in between.

Notes on this clone: Distinct nucleotide sequences in the sample also encode this CDR3. The rearrangement joins TRBV5-1 to TRBJ1-1, with D possibly being TRBD1 (5 bases). This CDR3 contains 13 residues. From germline, CDR1 is SGHRS and CDR2 YFSETQ. Trimming pared 2 bases from V and 1 base from J, leaving 6 bases between. The DNA of the CDR3 is TGCGCCAGCAGCTTTCAGGGGAACACTGAAGCTTTCTTT. It encodes CASSFQGNTEAFF. The whole variable domain, remainder taken from reference TRBV5-1 and TRBJ1-1, is KAGVTQTPRYLIKTRGQQVTLSCSPISGHRSVSWYQQTPGQGLQFLFEYFSETQRNKGNFPGRFSGRQFSNSRSEMNVSTLELGDSALYLCASSFQGNTEAFFGQGTRLTVV.

The CDR3 DNA is TGTGCCACCAGCAGAGATGGGGGGGATGAGCAGTTCTTC. Encoded protein: CATSRDGGDEQFF. V and J are TRBV15 and TRBJ2-1; TRBD2 matches at 7 bases. The CDR3 covers 13 residues. The junction had 1 base not matched to a gene; V was cut back by 0 bases and J by 8 bases. Germline values: CDR1 LNHNV, CDR2 YYDKDF (reference sequence). The full variable domain, its missing parts supplied by reference TRBV15 and TRBJ2-1, is DAMVIQNPRYQVTQFGKPVTLSCSQTLNHNVMYWYQQKSSQAPKLLFHYYDKDFNNEADTPDNFQSRRPNTSFCFLDIRSPGLGDTAMYLCATSRDGGDEQFFGPGTRLTVL.

V and J are TRBV7-9 and TRBJ1-2, with D possibly being TRBD1 (6 bases). The CDR3 extends over 14 amino acids. CDR1 and CDR2 from the germline V gene are SEHNR and FQNEAQ (reference sequence). The V gene lost 5 bases and the J gene lost 6 bases, with 16 bases spanning the gap. CDR3 sequence (DNA): TGTGCCAGCAGCGGAATGAGGGGGTTGGATGGCTACACCTTC. It encodes CASSGMRGLDGYTF. The entire variable domain, with the rest obtained from reference TRBV7-9 and TRBJ1-2, is as follows: DTGVSQNPRHKITKRGQNVTFRCDPISEHNRLYWYRQTLGQGPEFLTYFQNEAQLEKSRLLSDRFSAERPKGSFSTLEIQRTEQGDSAMYLCASSGMRGLDGYTFGSGTRLTVV.